These 12 T cell receptor beta chains originate from one sample sequenced in a study of blood T cell repertoires in COVID-19. Method: immunoSEQ multiplex PCR; TCRdb's copy keeps in-frame clones and lacks some. The data show 200,000 to 250,000 clones, around 80% seen once. Sequencing was performed on peripheral blood. The source is a woman aged 70-85 years with acute or convalescent COVID-19.

The count of this clone is one. The rearrangement links TRBV2 to TRBJ1-2; 9 bases are a match to TRBD1. With 8 bases clipped from V and 4 bases from J, the junction kept 5 bases outside the gene matches. Germline CDR1 reads SNHLY; CDR2 reads FYNNEI. CDR3 size: 13 residues. The CDR3 DNA is TGTGCCAGCGCGGACAGGGGATCCTATGGCTACACCTTC. Protein product: CASADRGSYGYTF.

There are a few counts of this clone. The rearrangement links TRBV29-1 to TRBJ1-4; no clear D. CDR1 is SQVTM and CDR2 is ANQGSEA in the germline V gene. Trimming stripped 2 bases from V and 7 bases from J, with 14 bases between. The CDR3 consists of 14 residues. The CDR3 protein is CSVELTDEGEKLFF. The CDR3 coding sequence is TGCAGCGTTGAACTTACGGATGAGGGTGAAAAACTGTTTTTT.

The V and J genes are TRBV11-2 and TRBJ2-7, with 7 bases lining up with TRBD2. V dropped 0 bases and J dropped 3; count of bases not matched to a gene: 5. Germline V lookup: CDR1 SGHAT, CDR2 FQNNGV. This CDR3 region has 15 residues. In nucleotides, the CDR3 is TGTGCCAGCAGCTTAGATTGGGTAGCGGGCTACGAGCAGTACTTC. Translated, it gives CASSLDWVAGYEQYF.

This clone has only one observation. V and J are TRBV21-1 and TRBJ1-5; the table names TRBD1, a call not compared with the DNA. TRBV21-1 counts as a pseudogene. The CDR3 consists of 19 residues. The CDR3 DNA is TGTGCCAGCAGCCCCCTGGACAGGGTAAAGCGAGATAGCAATCAGCCCCAGCATTTT. It translates to CASSPLDRVKRDSNQPQHF.

The gene calls are TRBV5-6 and TRBJ2-7; possible D gene TRBD1, 5 bases. The germline V and J ends were trimmed by 2 bases and 3 bases, with 9 bases remaining between them. Germline V gene data show CDR1 as SGHDT and CDR2 as YYEEEE. The CDR3 runs 13 residues. The CDR3 protein is CASSFVGVYEQYF. The CDR3 DNA reads as TGTGCCAGCAGCTTCGTAGGGGTCTACGAGCAGTACTTC.

The rearrangement links TRBV20-1 to TRBJ1-2; unclear D gene. CDR1 and CDR2 from the germline V gene are DFQATT and SNEGSKA (reference sequence). The CDR3 loop spans 11 amino acids. Trimming shortened V by 6 bases and J by 4 bases, and 9 bases separated the two germline ends. The CDR3: CSAKLRYGYTF. Here the CDR3 DNA reads TGCAGTGCGAAACTTCGCTATGGCTACACCTTC.

The chain couples TRBV11-2 to TRBJ2-1; 10 bases fit TRBD2. The CDR3 covers 14 residues. V lost 4 bases, J lost 9 bases, and 6 bases stayed unmatched. Germline V gives CDR1 SGHAT, CDR2 FQNNGV. CDR3 sequence: CASSSQLAGSEQFF. CDR3 coding DNA: TGTGCCAGCAGCTCACAACTAGCGGGGTCTGAGCAGTTCTTC.

The V gene is TRBV7-9, the J gene TRBJ1-3; possibly TRBD1 for D (5 bases). Germline values: CDR1 SEHNR, CDR2 FQNEAQ (reference sequence). The CDR3 has 15 amino acids. The V end lost 5 bases, the J end lost 0 bases, and 11 bases lay between the germline ends. CDR3 region: CASSKDTYSGNTIYF. CDR3 DNA: TGTGCCAGCAGCAAGGACACCTACTCTGGAAACACCATATATTTT.

The chain combines TRBV15 with TRBJ1-1; D gene ambiguous. V was clipped by 8 bases and J by 1 base, with 11 bases between them. Germline V lookup: CDR1 LNHNV, CDR2 YYDKDF (reference sequence). The CDR3 covers 13 residues. CDR3 sequence (DNA): TGTGCCACCTCACTGAAAGCGAACACTGAAGCTTTCTTT. Amino acids: CATSLKANTEAFF.

V usage is TRBV9 and J usage is TRBJ1-1; D is perhaps TRBD1 (6 bases). Germline V gene data show CDR1 as SGDLS and CDR2 as YYNGEE. The CDR3 consists of 16 residues. V lost 3 bases, J lost 0 bases, and 15 bases lay in between. The DNA for the CDR3 is TGTGCCAGCAGCGCAGGTGGACAGCGAGTGAACACTGAAGCTTTCTTT. This sequence encodes CASSAGGQRVNTEAFF.

The chain recombines TRBV27 with TRBJ2-5; 8 nucleotides match TRBD2. CDR3 length equals 13 residues. Germline values: CDR1 MNHEY, CDR2 SMNVEV (reference sequence). With V trimmed by 5 bases and J by 5 bases, 4 bases remained unmatched. CDR3: CASSIRGGETQYF. CDR3 nucleotide sequence: TGTGCCAGCAGTATCCGGGGGGGGGAGACCCAGTACTTC.

The V call is TRBV11-2, the J call TRBJ2-1; 11 bases align to TRBD2. The CDR3 runs 16 residues. The germline V gene has CDR1 SGHAT and CDR2 FQNNGV. V was pared by 1 base and J by 4 bases, with 3 bases of the junction left unmatched. The chain's CDR3 is CASSLVTSGSYNEQFF. The CDR3 coding sequence is TGTGCCAGCAGCTTAGTCACTAGCGGGAGTTACAATGAGCAGTTCTTC.